Listed here are 5 T cell receptor beta chains from one sample, sequenced in a study of T cell responses to AZD1222 COVID-19 vaccine. The data were produced by immunoSEQ multiplex PCR, yet TCRdb's version contains in-frame clones alone and is incomplete. Of approximately 74,000 clones detected, around 86% appear once; the ten largest clones hold under 3%. Sequenced here: peripheral blood, sampled on day 0 of AZD1222 vaccination. Receptors originate from an adult in good health.

This chain uses TRBV5-1 with TRBJ1-5, with a possible D match to TRBD1 (5 bases). CDR3 length: 15 residues. Germline V gene data show CDR1 as SGHRS and CDR2 as YFSETQ. V gave up 2 bases and J gave up 4 bases, with 13 bases separating them. The CDR3 region is CASSFSGRTNQPQHF. The CDR3 region has the DNA TGCGCCAGCAGCTTTTCAGGGCGTACAAATCAGCCCCAGCATTTT.

This chain connects TRBV24-1 to TRBJ1-2; D gene unclear. The germline V gene encodes CDR1 KGHDR and CDR2 SFDVKD. V lost 2 bases and J 0 bases, leaving 9 bases between the germline ends. This CDR3 is 15 amino acids long. This CDR3 reads CATSDSAVSNYGYTF. CDR3 nucleotides: TGTGCCACCAGTGATTCCGCGGTTTCTAACTATGGCTACACCTTC.

V gene TRBV3-1 (or the pseudogene TRBV3-2) combines with J gene TRBJ2-3; D could derive from TRBD1 or TRBD2 (5 bases each). V lost 4 bases to trimming and J lost 2 bases, with 13 bases between them. Germline CDR1 LGHDT, CDR2 YNNKEL (reference sequence). This CDR3 has 15 amino acids. CDR3 sequence reads: CASSLGTSATDTQYF. The DNA for the CDR3 is TGTGCCAGCAGCCTTGGGACGTCCGCCACAGATACGCAGTATTTT.

The chain has TRBV29-1 and TRBJ2-2, with D possibly being TRBD1 (6 bases). The ends were cut back, 6 bases at V and 2 bases at J, with 16 bases in the middle. This CDR3 has 15 amino acids. Germline loops: CDR1 SQVTM, CDR2 ANQGSEA. The CDR3 loop reads CSVNTRQDNTGELFF. CDR3 nucleotide sequence: TGCAGCGTGAACACCCGACAGGATAACACCGGGGAGCTGTTTTTT.

This rearrangement joins TRBV6-5 to TRBJ2-7; tentatively, D is TRBD1 (5 bases). Germline V CDR1 and CDR2: MNHEY, SVGAGI. This CDR3 region has 15 residues. The V end lost 3 bases, the J end lost 3 bases, and 15 bases lay between the germline ends. The CDR3 DNA sequence: TGTGCCAGCAGTTATTCGGACACAGAGAACTACGAGCAGTACTTC. Translated, it gives CASSYSDTENYEQYF.